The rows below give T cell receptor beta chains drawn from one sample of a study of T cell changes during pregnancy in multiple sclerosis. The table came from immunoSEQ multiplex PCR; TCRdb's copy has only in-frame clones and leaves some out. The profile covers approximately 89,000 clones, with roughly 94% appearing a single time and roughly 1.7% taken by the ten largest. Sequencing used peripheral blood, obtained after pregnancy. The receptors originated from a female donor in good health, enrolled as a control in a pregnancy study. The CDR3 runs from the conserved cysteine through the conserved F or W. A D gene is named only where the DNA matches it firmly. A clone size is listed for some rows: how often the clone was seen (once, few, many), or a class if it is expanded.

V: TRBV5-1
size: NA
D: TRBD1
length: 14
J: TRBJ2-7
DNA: TGCGCCAGCAGCCCGAACAGGGGGGTCTACGAGCAGTACTTC
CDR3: CASSPNRGVYEQYF

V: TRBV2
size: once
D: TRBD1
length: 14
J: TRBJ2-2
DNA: TGTGCCAGCAGGGGACAGGGGATAGCCGGGGAGCTGTTTTTT
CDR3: CASRGQGIAGELFF

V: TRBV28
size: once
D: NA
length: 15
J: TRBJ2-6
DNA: TGTGCCAGCAGTAATGAGGGAACTGGGGCCAACGTCCTGACTTTC
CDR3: CASSNEGTGANVLTF

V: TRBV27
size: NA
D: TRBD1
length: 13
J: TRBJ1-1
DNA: TGTGCCAGCAGTACCCGACAGGGGGGTGAAGCTTTCTTT
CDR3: CASSTRQGGEAFF

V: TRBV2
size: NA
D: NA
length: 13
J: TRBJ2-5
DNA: TGTGCCAGCAGATTGGACTCTAAAGGGACCCAGTACTTC
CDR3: CASRLDSKGTQYF

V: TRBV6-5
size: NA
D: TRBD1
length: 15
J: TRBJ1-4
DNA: TGTGCCAGCAGACGAAGACAGGGGGCTAATGAAAAACTGTTTTTT
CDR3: CASRRRQGANEKLFF

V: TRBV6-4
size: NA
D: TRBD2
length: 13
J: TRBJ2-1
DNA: TGTGCCAGCAGTGGGACTAGCGACAATGAGCAGTTCTTC
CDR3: CASSGTSDNEQFF

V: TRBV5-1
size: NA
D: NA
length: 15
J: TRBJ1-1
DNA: TGCGCCAGCAGCTCGGTAGGGGTCTTGGGCACTGAAGCTTTCTTT
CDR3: CASSSVGVLGTEAFF

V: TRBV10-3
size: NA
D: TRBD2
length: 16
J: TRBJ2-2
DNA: TGTGCCATCAGTGTATCCGGGACTAGGGGAGCCGGGGAGCTGTTTTTT
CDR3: CAISVSGTRGAGELFF

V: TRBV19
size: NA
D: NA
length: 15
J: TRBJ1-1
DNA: TGTGCCAGTAGTCTCCGGGATCTGTCGAACACTGAAGCTTTCTTT
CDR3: CASSLRDLSNTEAFF

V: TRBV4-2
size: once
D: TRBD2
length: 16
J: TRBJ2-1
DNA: TGTGCCAGCAGCCAAGAGGATAGCGGGACCTACAATGAGCAGTTCTTC
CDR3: CASSQEDSGTYNEQFF

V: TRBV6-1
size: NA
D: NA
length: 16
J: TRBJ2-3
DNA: TGTGCCAGCAGTGAATGGGCGGGTGAAGGCACAGATACGCAGTATTTT
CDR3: CASSEWAGEGTDTQYF

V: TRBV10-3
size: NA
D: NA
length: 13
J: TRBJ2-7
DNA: TGTGCCATCAGTTCCATGGGAGGTGACGAGCAGTACTTC
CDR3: CAISSMGGDEQYF

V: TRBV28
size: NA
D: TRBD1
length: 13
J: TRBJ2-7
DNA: TGTGCCAGCAGTCAGACAGGGGTCCACGAGCAGTACTTC
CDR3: CASSQTGVHEQYF

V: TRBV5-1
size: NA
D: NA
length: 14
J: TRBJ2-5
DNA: TGCGCCAGCAGCTTGGGGGCAGGGCGGGAGACCCAGTACTTC
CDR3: CASSLGAGRETQYF

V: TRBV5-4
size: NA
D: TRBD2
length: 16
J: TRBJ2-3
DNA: TGTGCCAGCAGCCCGGCGGGACTAGCTAACACAGATACGCAGTATTTT
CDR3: CASSPAGLANTDTQYF

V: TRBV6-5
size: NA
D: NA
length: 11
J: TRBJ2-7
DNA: TGTGCCGCCGGGAGCTCCTACGAGCAGTACTTC
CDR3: CAAGSSYEQYF

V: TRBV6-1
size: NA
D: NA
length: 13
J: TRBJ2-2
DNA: TGTGCCAGCACATTTGCAGGGAGGGGGGAGCTGTTTTTT
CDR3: CASTFAGRGELFF

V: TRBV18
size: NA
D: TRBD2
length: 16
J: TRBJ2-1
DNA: TGTGCCAGCTCAGGACTAGCGGGAGGGAAATTATGGGAGCAGTTCTTC
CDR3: CASSGLAGGKLWEQFF

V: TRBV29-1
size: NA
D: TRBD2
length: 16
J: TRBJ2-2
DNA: TGCAGCGTTGAATCCCTTGGTGGGAGGGCCCCCGGGGAGCTGTTTTTT
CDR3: CSVESLGGRAPGELFF

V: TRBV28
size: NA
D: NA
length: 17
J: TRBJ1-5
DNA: TGTGCCAGCAGTCAACTTTCTTGGGGGGGTCTTGGCCAGCCCCAGCATTTT
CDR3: CASSQLSWGGLGQPQHF

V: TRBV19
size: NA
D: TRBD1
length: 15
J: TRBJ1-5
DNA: TGTGCCAGTAGTATTTCAGGACAGGGATTGGTGCCCCAGCATTTT
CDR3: CASSISGQGLVPQHF

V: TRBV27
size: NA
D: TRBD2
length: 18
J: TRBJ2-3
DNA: TGTGCCAGCAGTTCCTTTCGGTTCAAGGGACTAGGAACAGATACGCAGTATTTT
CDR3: CASSSFRFKGLGTDTQYF

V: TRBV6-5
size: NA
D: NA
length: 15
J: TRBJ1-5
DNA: TGTGCCAGCAGTTACTCGAAGACAGTCCATCAGCCCCAGCATTTT
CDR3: CASSYSKTVHQPQHF

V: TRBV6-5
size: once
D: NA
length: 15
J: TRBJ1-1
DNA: TGTGCCAGCAAGAAGGGGGGGCCGAGGAACACTGAAGCTTTCTTT
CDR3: CASKKGGPRNTEAFF

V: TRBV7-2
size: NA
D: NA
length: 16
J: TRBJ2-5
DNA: TGTGCCAGCAGTCCACGACAGACCGGCGGCCAAGAGACCCAGTACTTC
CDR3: CASSPRQTGGQETQYF

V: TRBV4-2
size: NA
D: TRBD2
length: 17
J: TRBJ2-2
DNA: TGTGCCAGCAGCCAAGCAGTCGGAGCGGGAGTCACCGGGGAGCTGTTTTTT
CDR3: CASSQAVGAGVTGELFF

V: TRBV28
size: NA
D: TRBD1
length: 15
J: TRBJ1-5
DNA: TGTGCCAGCAGCCTGGGACAGACGGTCGGTCAGCCCCAGCATTTT
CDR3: CASSLGQTVGQPQHF

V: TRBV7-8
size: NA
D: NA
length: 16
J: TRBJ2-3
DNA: TGTGCCAGCAGCCCCGCGAAGCCCCGCCGCACAGATACGCAGTATTTT
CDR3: CASSPAKPRRTDTQYF

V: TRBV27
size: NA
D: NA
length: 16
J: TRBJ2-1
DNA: TGTGCCAGCAGTTTGTTAGCAGTTAGCTCCTACAATGAGCAGTTCTTC
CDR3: CASSLLAVSSYNEQFF

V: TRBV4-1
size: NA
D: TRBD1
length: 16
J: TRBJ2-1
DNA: TGCGCCAGCAGCCAAGATCTTTTACAGGGGGGCAATGAGCAGTTCTTC
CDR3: CASSQDLLQGGNEQFF

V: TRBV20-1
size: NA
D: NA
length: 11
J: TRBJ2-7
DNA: TGCAGTGCTGAATCAGGGGTCGAGCAGTACTTC
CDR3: CSAESGVEQYF

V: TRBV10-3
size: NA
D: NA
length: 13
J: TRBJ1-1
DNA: TGTGCCACGTCCCGGGGGGAGAGCACTGAAGCTTTCTTT
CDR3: CATSRGESTEAFF

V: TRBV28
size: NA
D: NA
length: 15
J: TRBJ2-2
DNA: TGTGCCAGCAGTTCCACAGGGACGAACACCGGGGAGCTGTTTTTT
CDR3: CASSSTGTNTGELFF

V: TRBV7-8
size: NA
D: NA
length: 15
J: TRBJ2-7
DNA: TGTGCCAGCAGCTTAGGTCCCGCAGTCTCCTACGAGCAGTACTTC
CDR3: CASSLGPAVSYEQYF

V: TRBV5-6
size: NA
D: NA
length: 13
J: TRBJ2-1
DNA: TGTGCCAGCAGCTTGGTTTCGGGGAACAGTAGGTTCTTC
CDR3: CASSLVSGNSRFF

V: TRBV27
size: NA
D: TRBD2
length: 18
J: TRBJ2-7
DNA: TGTGCCAGCAGTTCACCATCGTCTGGGCTAGCGGGACTACACGAGCAGTACTTC
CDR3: CASSSPSSGLAGLHEQYF

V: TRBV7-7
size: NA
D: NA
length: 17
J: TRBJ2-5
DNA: TGTGCTAGCAGCTTACGTACAGGGGAGGCTGGGGGAGAGACCCAGTACTTC
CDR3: CASSLRTGEAGGETQYF

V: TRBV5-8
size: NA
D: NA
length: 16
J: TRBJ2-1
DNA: TGTGCCAGCAACGAAAAAAGGGGTCTCCTTTACAATGAGCAGTTCTTC
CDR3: CASNEKRGLLYNEQFF

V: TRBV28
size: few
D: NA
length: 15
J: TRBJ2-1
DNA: TGTGCCAGCAGTTTAGACAGGAGAGCCCCCAATGAGCAGTTCTTC
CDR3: CASSLDRRAPNEQFF

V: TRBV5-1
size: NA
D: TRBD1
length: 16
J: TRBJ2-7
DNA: TGCGCCAGCAGCTTGGGGGACAGGGAGGCTCCCTACGAGCAGTACTTC
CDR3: CASSLGDREAPYEQYF

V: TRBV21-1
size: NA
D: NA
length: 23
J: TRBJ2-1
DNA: TGTGCCAGCAGCAAAATTAAACGGGGAAGACTAGCGGCCCGGCCCAGCTCCTACAATGAGCAGTTCTTC
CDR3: CASSKIKRGRLAARPSSYNEQFF